The entry below describes one T cell receptor beta chain. Its antigen is currently unknown. These data originate in a study of neoadjuvant anti-PD-1 for oral cavity cancer. Study-wide points: Higher pretreatment blood Treg/Th17 ratios correlated with higher pretreatment blood and lower post-treatment tumor TCRbeta clonality.

The protocol was immunoSEQ multiplex PCR, while the TCRdb copy is restricted to in-frame clones and leaves out a portion. Among approximately 7,200 clones listed, roughly 46% were seen once. The germline V and J ends were trimmed by 4 bases and 1 base, with 13 bases remaining between them. In germline, CDR1 is MGHRA, CDR2 YSYEKL. This CDR3 is built from 15 residues. This TCR derives from a person between 40 and 85 years old with oral cavity squamous cell carcinoma. The sample was tumor tissue, taken before nivolumab (anti-PD-1) treatment. The chain uses TRBV4-1 and TRBJ1-2; D remains ambiguous. The CDR3 bases are TGCGCCAGCAGCCCCCAGGTCGGCAGTAACTATGGCTACACCTTC. This encodes CASSPQVGSNYGYTF.